This TCR beta chain was observed in a study of OX40 agonist ivuxolimab in advanced cancers. Study in general: All patients had ivuxolimab intravenously every 2 weeks at 0.01 to 10 mg/kg. Among those treated, three patients had partial responses, one with hepatocellular carcinoma and two with cutaneous melanoma. Study conclusions and caveats: Clonal expansion by week 6 occurred in CD4+ and CD8+ blood T cells (at 0.1 to 3.0 mg/kg). CD4+ T cells averaged fewer expanded clones than CD8+ T cells.

Sequenced by immunoSEQ multiplex PCR; TCRdb stores in-frame clones only, minus some. The sample includes some 74,000 clones, roughly four fifths of them seen just once. About this clone itself: Antigen: not known.

The TCR was taken from an adult with an advanced solid tumor such as melanoma, head and neck, liver or kidney cancer. Sequencing was performed on CD4+ or CD8+ T cells sorted from blood, taken in a trial of the OX40 agonist ivuxolimab.

CDR3 DNA: TGTGCCAGCAGACAAGTCGGGAGTGGAGAAAAACTGTTTTTT. It is translated as CASRQVGSGEKLFF. This sequence joins TRBV28 and TRBJ1-4; D gene uncertain. Per the germline V gene, CDR1 is MDHEN and CDR2 is SYDVKM. There are 14 residues in the CDR3. V was cut by 6 bases and J by 8 bases, with 16 bases left in between. Based on the CDR3 plus reference TRBV28 and TRBJ1-4, the full variable domain is DVKVTQSSRYLVKRTGEKVFLECVQDMDHENMFWYRQDPGLGLRLIYFSYDVKMKEKGDIPEGYSVSREKKERFSLILESASTNQTSMYLCASRQVGSGEKLFFGSGTQLSVL.